Listed below are T cell receptor beta chains from one sample, sequenced in a study of cytomegalovirus exposure and HLA in healthy donors. Produced via immunoSEQ multiplex PCR; TCRdb's table is partial and in-frame only. Among 200,000 or so clones listed, 70% to 85% were seen once. Sequencing used PBMCs. These receptors came from a woman aged 25 to 39 in good health and CMV-seropositive. CDR3s include the opening cysteine and the closing phenylalanine or tryptophan. The D gene is left open where the match is weak. Clone size is stated in some rows and not others, as once, few, many or a class when expanded.

TRBV5-8	TRBJ1-5	TRBD1	.	TGTGCCAGCAGCTTTTTATTCGGCGGGACAGATCATCAGCCCCAGCATTTT	CASSFLFGGTDHQPQHF
TRBV2	TRBJ2-7	.	.	TGTGCCAGCACTGTCCACCCTAGCTGGGAGCAGTACTTC	CASTVHPSWEQYF
TRBV9	TRBJ1-3	TRBD1	once	TGTGCCAGCAGCGTTTTGGCCGGGGCCCGAGACAGGGGTTCTGGAAACACCATATATTTT	CASSVLAGARDRGSGNTIYF
TRBV18	TRBJ2-3	TRBD2	.	TGTGCCAGCTCACCCCGACGGGGGGGGACAGATACGCAGTATTTT	CASSPRRGGTDTQYF
TRBV9	TRBJ1-2	.	.	TGTGCCAGCAGCGTAGGAGGTCAGATCTATGGCTACACCTTC	CASSVGGQIYGYTF
TRBV6-1	TRBJ2-1	TRBD2	.	TGTGCCAGCAGTGAAGTTGGGCAGCATGGTAGCGGGGTGCAGTTCTTC	CASSEVGQHGSGVQFF
TRBV14	TRBJ1-1	.	many	TGTGCCAGCAGCCAATGGGTGGGTAGACGGGCTGAAGCTTTCTTT	CASSQWVGRRAEAFF
TRBV29-1	TRBJ1-3	.	.	TGCAGCGTTGACGGGACTGGAAACACCATATATTTT	CSVDGTGNTIYF
TRBV29-1	TRBJ1-2	.	.	TGCAGCGTTGAAAAGCTCAACTATGGCTACACCTTC	CSVEKLNYGYTF
TRBV11-3	TRBJ2-1	.	.	TGTGCCAGCAGCTTAGTATCCGGGAACAATGAGCAGTTCTTC	CASSLVSGNNEQFF
TRBV9	TRBJ2-1	.	.	TGTGCCAGCAGCGATAGTGTAAGAGGGTACAATGAGCAGTTCTTC	CASSDSVRGYNEQFF
TRBV28	TRBJ2-7	.	.	TGTGCCAGCAGAACTTTAGGGCTTAAAGCCGGGACTCCAAACTCCTACGAGCAGTACTTC	CASRTLGLKAGTPNSYEQYF
TRBV29-1	TRBJ2-1	.	.	TGCAGCGTTGAGCGGCCAGCGTACAATGAGCAGTTCTTC	CSVERPAYNEQFF
TRBV5-5	TRBJ2-7	TRBD1	.	TGTGCCAGCAGCTTGGGGGGACAGGGGAACGAGCAGTACTTC	CASSLGGQGNEQYF
TRBV27	TRBJ2-7	.	.	TGTGCCAGCAGTTTTGGAGGGGCTGACGAGCAGTACTTC	CASSFGGADEQYF
TRBV4-1	TRBJ2-1	.	.	TGCGCCAGCAGCCAAGAAATAGCGGCGTACAATGAGCAGTTCTTC	CASSQEIAAYNEQFF
TRBV5-4	TRBJ2-7	.	.	TGTGCCAGCAGCTTACCGGGACTGGGGATATACGAGCAGTACTTC	CASSLPGLGIYEQYF
TRBV19	TRBJ2-1	.	.	TGTGCCAGTAGTATCCTATTCCCCAACAGGGAGCATGAGCAGTTCTTC	CASSILFPNREHEQFF
TRBV10-1	TRBJ1-2	TRBD1	.	TGCGCCAGCAGTGAGTCGCTGGGACAGATCTATGGCTACACCTTC	CASSESLGQIYGYTF
TRBV4-2	TRBJ1-5	TRBD1	.	TGTGCCAGCAGCCAAAGCGGTAGGGGACAGGGACCTCAGCCCCAGCATTTT	CASSQSGRGQGPQPQHF
TRBV7-9	TRBJ1-2	.	.	TGTGCCAGCAGCTTAGTGAGGGTTGAAGGCTACACCTTC	CASSLVRVEGYTF
TRBV7-2	TRBJ1-5	TRBD1	.	TGTGCCAGCAGCTTCGACGACAGGGACGATCAGCCCCAGCATTTT	CASSFDDRDDQPQHF
TRBV6-5	TRBJ2-3	.	.	TGTGCCAGCAGCCTGTCAGGACTGCCCACAGATACGCAGTATTTT	CASSLSGLPTDTQYF
TRBV15	TRBJ1-4	.	.	TGTGCCACCAGCAAGGGAGGGATAGCAACTAATGAAAAACTGTTTTTT	CATSKGGIATNEKLFF
TRBV27	TRBJ1-2	TRBD1	.	TGTGCCAGCAGTTCTTACGGACAGGGGCGGGGCTACACCTTC	CASSSYGQGRGYTF
TRBV15	TRBJ2-1	TRBD1	few	TGTGCCACCAGCAGCCCACAGGGGTCCCGGTTCTTC	CATSSPQGSRFF
TRBV28	TRBJ2-7	.	.	TGTGCCAGCAGGGCAGTAAGCTCCTACGAGCAGTACTTC	CASRAVSSYEQYF
TRBV7-2	TRBJ2-1	TRBD1	.	TGTGCCAGCAAAGGACAGGGGGCGCATGAGCAGTTCTTC	CASKGQGAHEQFF
TRBV19	TRBJ1-2	.	.	TGTGCCAGTAGTATAGGGCCGTTACAAAACTATGGCTACACCTTC	CASSIGPLQNYGYTF
TRBV29-1	TRBJ2-2	TRBD2	.	TGCAGCGCTGGACTAGCGAGCACCGGGGAGCTGTTTTTT	CSAGLASTGELFF
TRBV5-1	TRBJ2-7	.	.	TGCGCCAGCAGCTTGGACCAGGGTTACGAGCAGTACTTC	CASSLDQGYEQYF
TRBV6-5	TRBJ1-1	TRBD1	.	TGTGCCAGCAGTTACTACAGGCCGGGACAGGAGACTGAAGCTTTCTTT	CASSYYRPGQETEAFF
TRBV7-2	TRBJ1-2	TRBD1	.	TGTGCCAGCAGTTCCCCGGGACAGACAGCCTATGGCTACACCTTC	CASSSPGQTAYGYTF
TRBV7-9	TRBJ2-1	.	.	TGTGCCAGCAGCTTAGTCGGTTTCAATGAGCAGTTCTTC	CASSLVGFNEQFF
TRBV6-5	TRBJ2-7	TRBD1	.	TGTGCCAGCAGGCTTTCATGGGACAGCTCCTACGAGCAGTACTTC	CASRLSWDSSYEQYF
TRBV6-6	TRBJ1-5	.	.	TGTGCCAGCAGCCTCACTTCGCAAGCGGGTCAGCCCCAGCATTTT	CASSLTSQAGQPQHF
TRBV2	TRBJ1-1	.	few	TGTGCCAGCAAGGGACTCGACCCGAACACTGAAGCTTTCTTT	CASKGLDPNTEAFF
TRBV27	TRBJ2-3	TRBD2	.	TGTGCCAGCAGTTCCACGACTAGCGCCATTGGAACAGATACGCAGTATTTT	CASSSTTSAIGTDTQYF
TRBV19	TRBJ1-5	.	.	TGTGCCAGTAATGTCCAGGCGGGTTATCAGCCCCAGCATTTT	CASNVQAGYQPQHF
TRBV28	TRBJ1-1	.	.	TGTGCCAGCAGCATCAACAGGGTTGAAGCTTTCTTT	CASSINRVEAFF
TRBV6-5	TRBJ1-2	.	.	TGTGCCAGCAGACTCACAGGCGCTGGCTACACCTTC	CASRLTGAGYTF
TRBV5-6	TRBJ2-2	.	.	TGTGCCAGCAGCTTGACGACAGTGACCGGGGAGCTGTTTTTT	CASSLTTVTGELFF
TRBV6-1	TRBJ1-1	.	.	TGTGCCGCGACCGAGGGGGTCTATGGTGAAGCTTTCTTT	CAATEGVYGEAFF
TRBV18	TRBJ2-7	TRBD2	once	TGTGCCAGCTCACTACTAGCGGGAACCGACGAGCAGTACTTC	CASSLLAGTDEQYF
TRBV7-2	TRBJ2-7	TRBD1	.	TGTGCCAGCAGCTTAGGACAGGGGAGCTTCTACGAGCAGTACTTC	CASSLGQGSFYEQYF
TRBV7-9	TRBJ1-5	.	.	TGTGCCAGCAGCTCAGATGGCAATCAGCCCCAGCATTTT	CASSSDGNQPQHF
TRBV18	TRBJ1-1	.	few	TGTGCCAGCTCACCATCGCGGTCCACTGAAGCTTTCTTT	CASSPSRSTEAFF
TRBV25-1	TRBJ2-7	.	few	TGTGCCAGCATGGACCAGCGGAGCTCCTACGAGCAGTACTTC	CASMDQRSSYEQYF
TRBV29-1	TRBJ1-1	.	.	TGCAGCACCCTGGTGGGGGGAATCACTGAAGCTTTCTTT	CSTLVGGITEAFF
TRBV4-1	TRBJ2-1	TRBD2	.	TGCGCCAGCAGCCGCCTTACTAGCGGGAGGGCCAGTCCCGGGAATGAGCAGTTCTTC	CASSRLTSGRASPGNEQFF
TRBV5-4	TRBJ2-7	.	.	TGTGCCAGCAGCGTCGACAGGTCCACGAGCTACGAGCAGTACTTC	CASSVDRSTSYEQYF